The T cell receptor beta chain described here comes from a study of T cells in Graves' hyperthyroidism and ophthalmopathy. General study results and limits: The model anticipated ophthalmopathy a median about 6.5 months pre-onset. Stable hyperthyroidism was told apart from ophthalmopathy by a model built on 13 V-J features.

Amplification targeted TCR beta CDR3 regions from RNA transcripts. First-round RT-PCR targeting the TCR CDR3 was performed with the HTBI primer set. TCRdb re-analysed the multiplex PCR reads in MiXCR, keeping a single row per CDR3 protein. The sample carries some 350,000 distinct CDR3 sequences, approximately 13% recorded once. V trimming: 5 bases; J trimming: 2 bases; junction bases outside the gene matches: 5. The CDR3 totals 15 residues. Germline CDR1 SGHVS, CDR2 FNYEAQ. Not enrolled were patients with uncontrolled infection, other autoimmune disease, pregnancy or lactation. This clonotype was observed many times. The antigen is not known.

Sequences were obtained from blood. This TCR was sampled from a woman in her thirties or forties with Graves' ophthalmopathy. The rearrangement joins TRBV7-6 to TRBJ2-5; 10 bases are shared with TRBD2. Here the CDR3 DNA reads TGTGCCAGCAGCCCGGGACTAGCGAGGCAAGAGACCCAGTACTTC. Translation: CASSPGLARQETQYF.